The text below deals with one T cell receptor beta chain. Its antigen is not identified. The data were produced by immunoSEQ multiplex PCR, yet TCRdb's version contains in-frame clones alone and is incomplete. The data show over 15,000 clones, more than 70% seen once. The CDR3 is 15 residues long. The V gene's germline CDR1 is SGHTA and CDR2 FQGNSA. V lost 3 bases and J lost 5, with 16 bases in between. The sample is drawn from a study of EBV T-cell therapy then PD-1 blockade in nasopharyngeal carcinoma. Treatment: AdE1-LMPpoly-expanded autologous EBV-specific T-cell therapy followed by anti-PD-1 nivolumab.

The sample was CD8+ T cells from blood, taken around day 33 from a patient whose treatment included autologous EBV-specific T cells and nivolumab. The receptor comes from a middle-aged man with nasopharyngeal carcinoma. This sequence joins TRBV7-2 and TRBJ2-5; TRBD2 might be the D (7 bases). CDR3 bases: TGTGCCAGCAGCTTTTTGGGGGGGCTTCAGGAGACCCAGTACTTC. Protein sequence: CASSFLGGLQETQYF.